The clone carrying this TCR beta chain showed up just a few times. Each CDR3 protein gets one entry after TCRdb re-called the 5' RACE reads with MiXCR. The table lists 45,000 to 55,000 distinct CDR3 sequences, more than 20% of them singletons. The CDR3 totals 15 residues. CDR1 and CDR2 (germline): MDHEN, SYDVKM. V was trimmed by 5 bases and J by 6 bases, leaving 17 bases between them. Sequencing used tumor-infiltrating naive CD4+ T cells sorted from the breast tumor. Subset denoted: naive CD4+ T cells, CD4+CD45RA+CD25-. The rearrangement joins TRBV28 to TRBJ1-5; D not certain. This TCR was sampled from a female donor with breast cancer. Written as DNA, the CDR3 is TGTGCCAGCAGTCCCCCGGCGGGCGAGGGTCAGCCCCAGCATTTT. It yields the protein CASSPPAGEGQPQHF.